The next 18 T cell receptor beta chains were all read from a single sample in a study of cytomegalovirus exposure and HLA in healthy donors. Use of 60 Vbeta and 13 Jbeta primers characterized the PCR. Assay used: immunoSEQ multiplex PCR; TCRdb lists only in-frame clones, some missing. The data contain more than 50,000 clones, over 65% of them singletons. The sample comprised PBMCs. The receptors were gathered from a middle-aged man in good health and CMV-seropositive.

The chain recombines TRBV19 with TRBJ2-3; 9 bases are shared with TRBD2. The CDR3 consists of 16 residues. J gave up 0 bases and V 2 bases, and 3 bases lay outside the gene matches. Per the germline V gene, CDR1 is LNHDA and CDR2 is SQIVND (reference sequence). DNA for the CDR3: TGTGCCAGTAGTATAATGGGACTAGCAAGCACAGATACGCAGTATTTT. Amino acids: CASSIMGLASTDTQYF.

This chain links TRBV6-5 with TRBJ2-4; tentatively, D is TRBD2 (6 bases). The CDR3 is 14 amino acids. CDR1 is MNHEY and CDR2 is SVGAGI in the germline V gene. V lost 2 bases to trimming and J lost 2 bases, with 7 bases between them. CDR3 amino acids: CASSYGGTKNIQYF. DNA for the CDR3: TGTGCCAGCAGTTACGGGGGGACCAAAAACATTCAGTACTTC.

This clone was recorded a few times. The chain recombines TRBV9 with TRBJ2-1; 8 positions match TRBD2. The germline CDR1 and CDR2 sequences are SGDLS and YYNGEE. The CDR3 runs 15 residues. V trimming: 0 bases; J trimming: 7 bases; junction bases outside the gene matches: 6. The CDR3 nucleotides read TGTGCCAGCAGCGTAGGCGGGGGGTCCTTTAATGAGCAGTTCTTC. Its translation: CASSVGGGSFNEQFF.

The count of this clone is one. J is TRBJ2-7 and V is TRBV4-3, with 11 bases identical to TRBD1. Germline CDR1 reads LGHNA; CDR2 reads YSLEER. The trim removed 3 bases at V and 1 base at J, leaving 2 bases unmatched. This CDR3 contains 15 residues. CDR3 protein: CASSQDRGLSYEQYF. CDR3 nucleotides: TGCGCCAGCAGCCAGGACAGGGGGCTTTCCTACGAGCAGTACTTC.

Here the CDR3 DNA reads TGTGCCTGGAGTGTACAGGGGCGGTACGAGCAGTACTTC. Translated: CAWSVQGRYEQYF. This chain links TRBV30 with TRBJ2-7, with 7 bases identical to TRBD1. CDR1 GTSNPN and CDR2 SVGIG come from the germline V gene (reference sequence). The trim removed 0 bases at V and 4 bases at J, leaving 3 bases unmatched. The CDR3 length is 13 residues.

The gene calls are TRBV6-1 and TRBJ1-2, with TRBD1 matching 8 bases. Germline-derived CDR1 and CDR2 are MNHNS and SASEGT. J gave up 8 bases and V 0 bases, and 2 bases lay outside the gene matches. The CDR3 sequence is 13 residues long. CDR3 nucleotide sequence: TGTGCCAGCAGTGAAGCGACAGGGGTGGGCTACACCTTC. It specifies CASSEATGVGYTF.

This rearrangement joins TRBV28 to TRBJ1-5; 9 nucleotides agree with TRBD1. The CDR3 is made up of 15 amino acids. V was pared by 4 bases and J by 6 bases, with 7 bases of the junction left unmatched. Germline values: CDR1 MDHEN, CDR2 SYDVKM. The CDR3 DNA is TGTGCCAGCAGTTCCGCCGGGACAGGGAGTCAGCCCCAGCATTTT. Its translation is CASSSAGTGSQPQHF.

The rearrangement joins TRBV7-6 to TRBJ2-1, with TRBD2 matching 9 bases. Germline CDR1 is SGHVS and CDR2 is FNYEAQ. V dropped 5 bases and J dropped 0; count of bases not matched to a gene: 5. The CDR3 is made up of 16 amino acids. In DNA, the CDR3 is TGTGCCAGCAGCCTCCGCGGGGGGGGCTCCTACAATGAGCAGTTCTTC. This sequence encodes CASSLRGGGSYNEQFF.

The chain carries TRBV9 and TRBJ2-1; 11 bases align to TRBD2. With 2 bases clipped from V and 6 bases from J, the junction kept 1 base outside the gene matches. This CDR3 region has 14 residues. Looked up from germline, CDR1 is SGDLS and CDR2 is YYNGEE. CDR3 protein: CASSVTSGTNEQFF. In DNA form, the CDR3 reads TGTGCCAGCAGCGTGACTAGCGGGACCAATGAGCAGTTCTTC.

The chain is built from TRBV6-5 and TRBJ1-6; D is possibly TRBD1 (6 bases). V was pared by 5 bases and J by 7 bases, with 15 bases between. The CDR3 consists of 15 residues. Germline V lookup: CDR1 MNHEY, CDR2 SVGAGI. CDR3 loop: CASSPPRGLNSPLHF. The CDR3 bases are TGTGCCAGCAGTCCGCCCAGGGGTTTAAATTCACCCCTCCACTTT.

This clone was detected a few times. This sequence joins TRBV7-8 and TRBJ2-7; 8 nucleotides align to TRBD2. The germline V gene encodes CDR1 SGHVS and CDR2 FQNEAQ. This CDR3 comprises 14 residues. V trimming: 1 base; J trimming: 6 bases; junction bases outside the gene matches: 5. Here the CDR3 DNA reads TGTGCCAGCAGCTTAGTGCGGGGGGAGGTCGAGCAGTACTTC. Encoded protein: CASSLVRGEVEQYF.

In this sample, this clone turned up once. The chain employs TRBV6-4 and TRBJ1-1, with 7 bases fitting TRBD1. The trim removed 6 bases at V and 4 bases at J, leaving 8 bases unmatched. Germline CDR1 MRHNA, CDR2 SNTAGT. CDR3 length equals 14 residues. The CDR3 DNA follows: TGTGCCAGCAGGGATACTGACAGGGCCACTGAAGCTTTCTTT. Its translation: CASRDTDRATEAFF.

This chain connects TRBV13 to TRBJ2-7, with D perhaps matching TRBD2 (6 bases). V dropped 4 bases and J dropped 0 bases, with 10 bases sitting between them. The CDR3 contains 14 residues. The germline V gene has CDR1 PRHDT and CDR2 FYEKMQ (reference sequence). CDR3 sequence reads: CASSSLEGSYEQYF. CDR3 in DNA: TGTGCCAGCAGCTCCTTGGAGGGCTCCTACGAGCAGTACTTC. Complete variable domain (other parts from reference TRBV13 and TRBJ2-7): AAGVIQSPRHLIKEKRETATLKCYPIPRHDTVYWYQQGPGQDPQFLISFYEKMQSDKGSIPDRFSAQQFSDYHSELNMSSLELGDSALYFCASSSLEGSYEQYFGPGTRLTVT.

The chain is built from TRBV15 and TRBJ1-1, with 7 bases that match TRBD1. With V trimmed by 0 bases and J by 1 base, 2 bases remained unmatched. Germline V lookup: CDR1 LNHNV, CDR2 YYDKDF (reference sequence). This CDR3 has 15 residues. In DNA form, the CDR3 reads TGTGCCACCAGCAGAGAAGGGGGCCAGAACACTGAAGCTTTCTTT. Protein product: CATSREGGQNTEAFF.

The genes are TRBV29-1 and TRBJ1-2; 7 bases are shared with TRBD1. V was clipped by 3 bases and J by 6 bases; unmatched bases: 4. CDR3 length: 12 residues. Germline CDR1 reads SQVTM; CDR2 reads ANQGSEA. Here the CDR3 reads CSVDQGGDGYTF. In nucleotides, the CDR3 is TGCAGCGTTGATCAGGGGGGAGATGGCTACACCTTC.

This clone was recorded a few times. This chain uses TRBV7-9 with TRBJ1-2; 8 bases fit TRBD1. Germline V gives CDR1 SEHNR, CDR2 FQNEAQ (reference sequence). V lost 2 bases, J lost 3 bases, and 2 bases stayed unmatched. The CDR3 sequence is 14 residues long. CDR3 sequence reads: CASSLQGADYGYTF. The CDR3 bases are TGTGCCAGCAGCTTACAGGGGGCCGACTATGGCTACACCTTC.

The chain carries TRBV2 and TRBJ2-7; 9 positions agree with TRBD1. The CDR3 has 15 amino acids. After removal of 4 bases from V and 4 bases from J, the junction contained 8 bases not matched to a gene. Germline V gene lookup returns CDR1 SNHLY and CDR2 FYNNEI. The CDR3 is CASSVGLQGAYEQYF. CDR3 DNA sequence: TGTGCCAGCAGTGTGGGGTTACAGGGGGCTTACGAGCAGTACTTC.

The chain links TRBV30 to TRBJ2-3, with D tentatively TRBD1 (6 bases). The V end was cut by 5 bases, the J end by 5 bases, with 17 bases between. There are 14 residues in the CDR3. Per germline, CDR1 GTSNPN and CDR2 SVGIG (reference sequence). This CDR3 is CAWETGASGDTQYF. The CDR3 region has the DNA TGTGCCTGGGAGACAGGTGCCTCCGGAGATACGCAGTATTTT. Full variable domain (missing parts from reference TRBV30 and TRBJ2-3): SQTIHQWPATLVQPVGSPLSLECTVEGTSNPNLYWYRQAAGRGLQLLFYSVGIGQISSEVPQNLSASRPQDRQFILSSKKLLLSDSGFYLCAWETGASGDTQYFGPGTRLTVL.